Shown below are 13 T cell receptor beta chains from a single sample sequenced in a study of blood T cell repertoires in COVID-19. The table came from immunoSEQ multiplex PCR; TCRdb's copy has only in-frame clones and leaves some out. The sample includes over 250,000 clones, 88% seen only once; the top ten take around 1%. What was sequenced was PBMCs or T cells enriched from blood (not recorded which). The receptors here all came from a woman aged 25 to 39 who had recovered from COVID-19.

In its sample, this clone was seen a few times. The chain joins TRBV6-5 to TRBJ1-1; 7 bases line up with TRBD1. Losses at the gene ends were 8 bases for V and 5 bases for J; bases not matched to a gene: 2. The CDR3 is 11 amino acids. Germline CDR1 is MNHEY and CDR2 is SVGAGI. CDR3 in DNA: TGTGCCAGCGTCAGGGGGACTGAAGCTTTCTTT. This codes for CASVRGTEAFF.

The chain carries TRBV5-4 and TRBJ2-3; 8 bases agree with TRBD2. The CDR3 covers 16 residues. The V and J ends lost 0 bases and 0 bases, in that order; junction bases with no gene match: 3. Germline V gene lookup returns CDR1 SGHNT and CDR2 YYREEE (reference sequence). The CDR3 nucleotides read TGTGCCAGCAGCTTGGGGATAGCGGGGAGCACAGATACGCAGTATTTT. Amino acids: CASSLGIAGSTDTQYF. Looking up the rest from reference TRBV5-4 and TRBJ2-3 gives the full variable domain: ETGVTQSPTHLIKTRGQQVTLRCSSQSGHNTVSWYQQALGQGPQFIFQYYREEENGRGNFPPRFSGLQFPNYSSELNVNALELDDSALYLCASSLGIAGSTDTQYFGPGTRLTVL.

The genes are TRBV19 and TRBJ1-5; tentative D call: TRBD1 (5 bases). Germline values: CDR1 LNHDA, CDR2 SQIVND (reference sequence). V was trimmed by 7 bases and J by 2 bases, leaving 18 bases between them. CDR3 length: 16 residues. CDR3 bases: TGTGCCAGTACTGCGCGGGGGGGAGTCGGCAATCAGCCCCAGCATTTT. Translating gives CASTARGGVGNQPQHF. Using reference TRBV19 and TRBJ1-5 for the parts outside the CDR3, the full variable domain is DGGITQSPKYLFRKEGQNVTLSCEQNLNHDAMYWYRQDPGQGLRLIYYSQIVNDFQKGDIAEGYSVSREKKESFPLTVTSAQKNPTAFYLCASTARGGVGNQPQHFGDGTRLSIL.

The chain recombines TRBV5-1 with TRBJ1-1, with D possibly TRBD1 on 5 matching bases. Germline CDR1 is SGHRS and CDR2 is YFSETQ. The CDR3 spans 15 residues. The V and J ends lost 0 bases and 8 bases respectively, with 17 bases between them. Here the CDR3 DNA reads TGCGCCAGCAGCTTGGGCGCCGGGGGGGAAGCCGAAGCTTTCTTT. Protein sequence: CASSLGAGGEAEAFF.

This rearrangement joins TRBV13 to TRBJ2-7; TRBD1 aligns across 9 bases. Germline V gene lookup returns CDR1 PRHDT and CDR2 FYEKMQ (reference sequence). The junction had 3 bases not matched to a gene; V was cut back by 2 bases and J by 4 bases. The CDR3 sequence is 14 residues long. As DNA, the CDR3 is TGTGCCAGCAGCTTACTGGGACAGGGTTACGAGCAGTACTTC. It specifies CASSLLGQGYEQYF. Complete variable domain (other parts from reference TRBV13 and TRBJ2-7): AAGVIQSPRHLIKEKRETATLKCYPIPRHDTVYWYQQGPGQDPQFLISFYEKMQSDKGSIPDRFSAQQFSDYHSELNMSSLELGDSALYFCASSLLGQGYEQYFGPGTRLTVT.

The chain uses TRBV12-3 or TRBV12-4 and TRBJ2-5; possible D gene TRBD1, 5 bases. This CDR3 is 13 amino acids long. The germline V and J ends were trimmed by 7 bases and 3 bases, with 12 bases remaining between them. The CDR3 region has the DNA TGTGCCAGCACTCCAGGGCTAGAAGAGACCCAGTACTTC. Its translation: CASTPGLEETQYF.

The J gene is TRBJ2-2, the V gene TRBV5-1; no reliable D call. Deletions cut 2 bases from V and 4 bases from J, with 12 bases between. CDR3 length: 15 amino acids. The V gene's germline CDR1 is SGHRS and CDR2 YFSETQ. The CDR3 DNA follows: TGCGCCAGCAGCTTCAGGATGGTTGGCACCGGGGAGCTGTTTTTT. This sequence encodes CASSFRMVGTGELFF.

The chain combines TRBV29-1 with TRBJ2-3; 12 bases align to TRBD1. CDR3 length equals 15 residues. V dropped 7 bases and J dropped 6; count of bases not matched to a gene: 11. The germline gives CDR1 SQVTM, CDR2 ANQGSEA. This CDR3 is CSAAGTGGAGDTQYF. CDR3 DNA sequence: TGCAGCGCCGCCGGGACAGGGGGCGCAGGGGATACGCAGTATTTT.

This clone has just a few counts. The V and J genes are TRBV7-2 and TRBJ1-1, with a possible D match to TRBD1 (5 bases). From germline, CDR1 is SGHTA and CDR2 FQGNSA. This CDR3 comprises 14 residues. The ends were cut back, 1 base at V and 4 bases at J, with 10 bases in the middle. In nucleotides, the CDR3 is TGTGCCAGCAGCTTAGGTGCAAGGGGCACTGAAGCTTTCTTT. Amino acid sequence: CASSLGARGTEAFF. The full variable domain, completed using reference TRBV7-2 and TRBJ1-1, is GAGVSQSPSNKVTEKGKDVELRCDPISGHTALYWYRQSLGQGLEFLIYFQGNSAPDKSGLPSDRFSAERTGGSVSTLTIQRTQQEDSAVYLCASSLGARGTEAFFGQGTRLTVV.

The chain couples TRBV11-2 to TRBJ1-1; 9 positions match TRBD1. The CDR3 loop spans 13 amino acids. Germline CDR1 is SGHAT and CDR2 is FQNNGV. The J segment lost 11 bases and the V segment lost 1 base, leaving 5 bases of the junction unmatched. CDR3 sequence (DNA): TGTGCCAGCAGCTTAGTAAGAGGGACAGGGGCTTTCTTT. This codes for CASSLVRGTGAFF.

In DNA form, the CDR3 reads TGTGCCAGCAGTGAAGTCGGGGGGGCTAGTAACTATGGCTACACCTTC. This sequence encodes CASSEVGGASNYGYTF. V gene TRBV6-1 combines with J gene TRBJ1-2, with D possibly matching TRBD1 (6 bases). CDR1 and CDR2 from the germline V gene are MNHNS and SASEGT. V was clipped by 1 base and J by 1 base, with 13 bases between them. There are 16 residues in the CDR3.

This clone appeared a single time. The chain joins TRBV9 to TRBJ1-6; D remains ambiguous. This CDR3 has 15 residues. Trimming shortened V by 4 bases and J by 7 bases, and 15 bases separated the two germline ends. Germline V gene lookup returns CDR1 SGDLS and CDR2 YYNGEE. The CDR3 DNA is TGTGCCAGCAGCTCGACCCGGGATGCAAATTCACCCCTCCACTTT. It encodes CASSSTRDANSPLHF.

The chain joins TRBV12-2 to TRBJ2-4; TRBD1 was called by the table and not checked on the DNA. TRBV12-2 is annotated as a pseudogene. This CDR3 spans 17 amino acids. CDR3 amino acids: CASRLGAEKLAKNIQYF. DNA for the CDR3: TGTGCAAGTCGCTTAGGGGCCGAAAAACTAGCCAAAAACATTCAGTACTTC.